Detailed here is one T cell receptor (beta chain). Its antigen is currently unknown. The entry originates in a study of cytomegalovirus exposure and HLA in healthy donors. Germline-derived CDR1 and CDR2 are SGHRS and YFSETQ. Trimming took 2 bases from V and 1 from J, leaving 6 bases between them. The CDR3 consists of 13 residues. General study points: High specificity and sensitivity for cytomegalovirus status were reported for the classifier. In vitro assays verified that three CMV-associated chains recognized CMV antigens specifically. There were some public TCRs occurring in many donors, but most TCR sequences were rare.

Some clones are missing from TCRdb's copy, which holds only in-frame ones; the method was immunoSEQ multiplex PCR. The table has around 260,000 clones, 90% seen once. The donors were members of the validation cohort, which comprised roughly 120 subjects and was separate from the first cohort of several hundred subjects. This clonotype originated in a woman aged 25-40 years in good health and CMV-seronegative. The chain joins TRBV5-1 to TRBJ1-1; D is uncertain. Sequenced input: PBMCs. The CDR3 loop is CASSFERNTEAFF. The CDR3 nucleotides are TGCGCCAGCAGCTTTGAAAGGAACACTGAAGCTTTCTTT. Full variable domain (outside the CDR3, taken from reference TRBV5-1 and TRBJ1-1): KAGVTQTPRYLIKTRGQQVTLSCSPISGHRSVSWYQQTPGQGLQFLFEYFSETQRNKGNFPGRFSGRQFSNSRSEMNVSTLELGDSALYLCASSFERNTEAFFGQGTRLTVV.